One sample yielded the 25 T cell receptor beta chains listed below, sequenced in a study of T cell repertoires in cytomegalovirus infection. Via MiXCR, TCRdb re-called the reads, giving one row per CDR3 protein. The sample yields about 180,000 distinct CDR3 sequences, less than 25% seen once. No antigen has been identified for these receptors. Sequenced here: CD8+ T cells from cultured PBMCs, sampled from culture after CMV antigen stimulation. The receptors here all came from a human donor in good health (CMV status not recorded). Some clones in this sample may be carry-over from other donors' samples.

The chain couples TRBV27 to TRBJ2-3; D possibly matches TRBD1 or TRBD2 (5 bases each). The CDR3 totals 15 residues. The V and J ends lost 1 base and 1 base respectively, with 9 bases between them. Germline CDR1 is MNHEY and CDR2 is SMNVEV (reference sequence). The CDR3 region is CASSLWDGGTDTQYF. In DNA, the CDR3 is TGTGCCAGCAGTTTATGGGACGGGGGCACAGATACGCAGTATTTT.

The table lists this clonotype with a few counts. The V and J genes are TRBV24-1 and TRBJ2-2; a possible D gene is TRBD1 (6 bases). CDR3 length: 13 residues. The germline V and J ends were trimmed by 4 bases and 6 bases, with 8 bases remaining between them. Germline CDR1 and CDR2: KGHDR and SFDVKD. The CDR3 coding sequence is TGTGCCACCAGTGAGCAGGGGTCCGGGGAGCTGTTTTTT. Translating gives CATSEQGSGELFF.

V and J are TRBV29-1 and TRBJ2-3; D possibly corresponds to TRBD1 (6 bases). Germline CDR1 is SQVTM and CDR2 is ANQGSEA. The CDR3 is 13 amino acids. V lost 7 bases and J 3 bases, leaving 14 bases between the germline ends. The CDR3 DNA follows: TGCAGCGCTGGACAGCCTACTACAGATACGCAGTATTTT. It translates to CSAGQPTTDTQYF.

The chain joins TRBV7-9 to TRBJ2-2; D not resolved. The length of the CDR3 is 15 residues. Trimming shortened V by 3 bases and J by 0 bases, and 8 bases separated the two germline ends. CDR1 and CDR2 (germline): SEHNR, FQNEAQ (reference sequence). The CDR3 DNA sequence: TGTGCCAGCAGCTTTGGCCCCGCGAACACCGGGGAGCTGTTTTTT. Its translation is CASSFGPANTGELFF.

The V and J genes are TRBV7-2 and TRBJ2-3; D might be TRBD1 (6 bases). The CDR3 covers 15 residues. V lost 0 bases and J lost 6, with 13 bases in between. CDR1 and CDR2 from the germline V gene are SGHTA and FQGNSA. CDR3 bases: TGTGCCAGCAGCTTAGCGAAGGGGGTCCGGGATACGCAGTATTTT. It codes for CASSLAKGVRDTQYF.

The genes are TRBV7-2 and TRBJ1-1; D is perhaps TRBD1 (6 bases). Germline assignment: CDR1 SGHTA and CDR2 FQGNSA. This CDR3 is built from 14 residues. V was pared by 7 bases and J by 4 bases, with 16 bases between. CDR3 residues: CASTWGGLVTEAFF. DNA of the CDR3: TGTGCCAGCACATGGGGGGGGCTGGTCACTGAAGCTTTCTTT.

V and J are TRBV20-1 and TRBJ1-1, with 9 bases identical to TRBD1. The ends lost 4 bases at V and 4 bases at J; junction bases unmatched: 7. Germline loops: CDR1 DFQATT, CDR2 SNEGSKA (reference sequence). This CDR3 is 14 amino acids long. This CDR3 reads CSATPQGAGTEAFF. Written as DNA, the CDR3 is TGCAGTGCTACCCCACAGGGGGCAGGCACTGAAGCTTTCTTT.

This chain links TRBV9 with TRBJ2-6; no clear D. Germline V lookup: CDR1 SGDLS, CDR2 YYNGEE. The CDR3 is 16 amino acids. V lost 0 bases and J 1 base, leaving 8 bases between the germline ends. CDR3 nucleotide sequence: TGTGCCAGCAGCGTAGCCATATCTTCTGGGGCCAACGTCCTGACTTTC. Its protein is CASSVAISSGANVLTF.

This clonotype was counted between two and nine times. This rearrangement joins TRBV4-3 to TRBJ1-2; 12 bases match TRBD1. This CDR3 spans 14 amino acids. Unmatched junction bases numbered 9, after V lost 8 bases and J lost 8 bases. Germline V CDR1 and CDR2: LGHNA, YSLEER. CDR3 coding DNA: TGCGCCAGCGGAACGGGACAGGGGGCGCGAGGCTACACCTTC. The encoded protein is CASGTGQGARGYTF.

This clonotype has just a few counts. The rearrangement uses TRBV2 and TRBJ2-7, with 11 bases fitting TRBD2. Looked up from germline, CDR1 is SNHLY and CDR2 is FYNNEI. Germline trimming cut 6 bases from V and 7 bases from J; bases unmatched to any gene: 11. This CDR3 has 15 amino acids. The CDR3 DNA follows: TGTGCCAGCAGCCTATTACTAGCGGGGGTGGGGGAGCAGTACTTC. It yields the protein CASSLLLAGVGEQYF.

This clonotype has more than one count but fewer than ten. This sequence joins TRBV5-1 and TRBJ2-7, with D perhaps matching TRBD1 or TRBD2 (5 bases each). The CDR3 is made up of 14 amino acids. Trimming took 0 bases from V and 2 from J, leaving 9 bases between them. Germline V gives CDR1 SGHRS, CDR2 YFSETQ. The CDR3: CASSLAGTTYEQYF. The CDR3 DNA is TGCGCCAGCAGCTTGGCAGGGACCACCTACGAGCAGTACTTC.

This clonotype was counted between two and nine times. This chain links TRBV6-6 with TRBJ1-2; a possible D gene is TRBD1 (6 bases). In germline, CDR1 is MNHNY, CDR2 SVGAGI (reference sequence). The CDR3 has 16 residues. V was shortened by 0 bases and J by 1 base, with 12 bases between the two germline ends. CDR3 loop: CASSYSRQAINYGYTF. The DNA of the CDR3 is TGTGCCAGCAGTTACTCGAGACAGGCCATTAACTATGGCTACACCTTC.

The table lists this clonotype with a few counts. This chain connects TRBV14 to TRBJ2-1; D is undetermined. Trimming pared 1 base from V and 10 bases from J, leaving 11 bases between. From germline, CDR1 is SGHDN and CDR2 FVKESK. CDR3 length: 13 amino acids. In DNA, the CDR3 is TGTGCCAGCAGCCAAGTAGCACAGACAGAGCAGTTCTTC. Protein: CASSQVAQTEQFF.

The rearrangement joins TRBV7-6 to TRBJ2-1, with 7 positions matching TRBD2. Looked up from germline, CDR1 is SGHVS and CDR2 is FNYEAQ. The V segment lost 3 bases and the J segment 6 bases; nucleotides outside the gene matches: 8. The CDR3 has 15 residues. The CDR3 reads CASSFSAGLSNEQFF. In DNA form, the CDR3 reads TGTGCCAGCAGCTTTAGTGCGGGACTAAGCAATGAGCAGTTCTTC.

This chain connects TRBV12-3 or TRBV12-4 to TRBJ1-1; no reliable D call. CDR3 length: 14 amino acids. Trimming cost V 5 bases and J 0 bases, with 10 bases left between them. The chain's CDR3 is CASSPTGVNTEAFF. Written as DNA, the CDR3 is TGTGCCAGCAGTCCAACTGGGGTGAACACTGAAGCTTTCTTT.

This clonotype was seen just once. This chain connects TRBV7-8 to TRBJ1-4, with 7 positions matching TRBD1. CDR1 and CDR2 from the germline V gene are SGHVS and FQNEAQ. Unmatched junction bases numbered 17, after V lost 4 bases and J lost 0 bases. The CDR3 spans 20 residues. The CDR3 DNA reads TGTGCCAGCAGCTCCAATAGGGGGACAGTCTACAAAGCAACTAATGAAAAACTGTTTTTT. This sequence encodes CASSSNRGTVYKATNEKLFF. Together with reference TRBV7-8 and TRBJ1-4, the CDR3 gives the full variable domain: GAGVSQSPRYKVAKRGQDVALRCDPISGHVSLFWYQQALGQGPEFLTYFQNEAQLDKSGLPSDRFFAERPEGSVSTLKIQRTQQEDSAVYLCASSSNRGTVYKATNEKLFFGSGTQLSVL.

DNA for the CDR3: TGTGCCAGCAGCCTCTTCCGTTTGGGGGCCAAAGATACGCAGTATTTT. This encodes CASSLFRLGAKDTQYF. The V and J genes are TRBV7-6 and TRBJ2-3; D possibly corresponds to TRBD1 (6 bases). The CDR3 covers 16 residues. The germline V gene encodes CDR1 SGHVS and CDR2 FNYEAQ. The V end was cut by 5 bases, the J end by 5 bases, with 20 bases between.

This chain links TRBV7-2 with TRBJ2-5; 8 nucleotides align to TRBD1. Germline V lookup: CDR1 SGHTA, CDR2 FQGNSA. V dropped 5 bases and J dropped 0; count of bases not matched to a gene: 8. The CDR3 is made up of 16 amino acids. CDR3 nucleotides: TGTGCCAGCAGCCCCCGGACAGGGAGGTACCAAGAGACCCAGTACTTC. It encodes CASSPRTGRYQETQYF.

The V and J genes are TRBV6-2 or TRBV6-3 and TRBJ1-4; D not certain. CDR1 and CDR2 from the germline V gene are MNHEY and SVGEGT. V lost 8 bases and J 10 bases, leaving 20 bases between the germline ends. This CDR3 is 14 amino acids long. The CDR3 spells CASEAGREKGKLFF. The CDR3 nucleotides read TGTGCCAGCGAGGCGGGTCGGGAGAAAGGAAAACTGTTTTTT.

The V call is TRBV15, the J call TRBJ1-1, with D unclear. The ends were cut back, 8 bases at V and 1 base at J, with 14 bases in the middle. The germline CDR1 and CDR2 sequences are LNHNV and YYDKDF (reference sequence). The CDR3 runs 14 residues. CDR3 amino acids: CATRTRGKNTEAFF. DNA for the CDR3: TGTGCCACCCGCACCCGTGGGAAGAACACTGAAGCTTTCTTT.

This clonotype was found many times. The chain's CDR3 is CASSQDRGTGREKLFF. The CDR3 nucleotides are TGCGCCAGCAGCCAAGATCGGGGGACAGGGAGAGAAAAACTGTTTTTT. The rearrangement joins TRBV4-1 to TRBJ1-4; 9 bases match TRBD1. The CDR3 spans 16 residues. Trimming took 0 bases from V and 8 from J; bases not matched to a gene: 7. Germline V lookup: CDR1 MGHRA, CDR2 YSYEKL.

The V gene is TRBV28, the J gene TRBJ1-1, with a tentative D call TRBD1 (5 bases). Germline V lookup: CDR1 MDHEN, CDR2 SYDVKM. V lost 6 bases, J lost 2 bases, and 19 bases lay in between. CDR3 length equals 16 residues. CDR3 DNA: TGTGCCAGCAGCCTCGATCCGCGGGACGGTAACACTGAAGCTTTCTTT. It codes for CASSLDPRDGNTEAFF.

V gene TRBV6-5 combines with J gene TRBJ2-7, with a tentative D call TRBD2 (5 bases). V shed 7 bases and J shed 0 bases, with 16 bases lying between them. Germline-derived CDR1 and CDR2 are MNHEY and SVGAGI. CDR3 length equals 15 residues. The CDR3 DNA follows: TGTGCCAGCATTAACGCTAGGAGGATCTCCTACGAGCAGTACTTC. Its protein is CASINARRISYEQYF.

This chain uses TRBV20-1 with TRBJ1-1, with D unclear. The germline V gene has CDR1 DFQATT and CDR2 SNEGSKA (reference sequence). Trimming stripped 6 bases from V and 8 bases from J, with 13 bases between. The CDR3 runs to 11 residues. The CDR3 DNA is TGCAGTGCCGAACTGATTGCGGAAGCTTTCTTT. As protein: CSAELIAEAFF.

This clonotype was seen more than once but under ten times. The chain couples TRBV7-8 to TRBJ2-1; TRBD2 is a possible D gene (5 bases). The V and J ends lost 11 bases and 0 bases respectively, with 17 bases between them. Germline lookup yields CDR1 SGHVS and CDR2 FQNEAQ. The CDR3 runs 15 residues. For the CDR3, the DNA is TGTGCCTCCTACCCGGGGTTACTCTCCTACAATGAGCAGTTCTTC. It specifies CASYPGLLSYNEQFF.